This T cell receptor (beta chain) was documented in a study of blood T cell repertoires in COVID-19. Across the whole study: The United States, Italy and Spain supplied acute and convalescent COVID-19 samples. Nucleic acid was either cDNA or gDNA, and it came from T cells, B-cell-depleted T cells, or PBMCs.

The CDR3 has 13 amino acids. Trimming took 8 bases from V and 6 from J, leaving 11 bases between them. Germline values: CDR1 SNHLY, CDR2 FYNNEI. Produced via immunoSEQ multiplex PCR; TCRdb's table is partial and in-frame only. The top ten hold 35% of the sample, which has 15,000 to 17,000 clones, around 85% seen once. Material: peripheral blood. This clonotype was sampled from a man aged 70 or older in a cohort sampled during active COVID-19. This rearrangement joins TRBV2 to TRBJ1-6; D might be TRBD1 (5 bases). This CDR3 reads CASRTGGNSPLHF. The CDR3 DNA reads TGTGCCAGCCGAACCGGGGGTAATTCACCCCTCCACTTT.